One and the same sample provided the 32 T cell receptor beta chains below, sequenced in a study of T cells in Graves' hyperthyroidism and ophthalmopathy. RNA transcripts served as the template for amplifying TCR beta CDR3 regions. In the first-round RT-PCR of the TCR CDR3, the HTBI primer set was used. TCRdb itself ran the multiplex PCR reads through MiXCR, one entry per CDR3 protein. The repertoire consists of approximately 370,000 distinct CDR3 sequences, with about 15% occurring once and the leading ten covering around a third. Sequences were obtained from blood. Receptor source: a woman aged 25 to 39 with Graves' hyperthyroidism that later progressed to Graves' ophthalmopathy.

Only a few counts were recorded for this clonotype. The chain has TRBV20-1 and TRBJ2-7; 12 positions match TRBD1. Germline CDR1 DFQATT, CDR2 SNEGSKA (reference sequence). The V and J ends lost 6 bases and 6 bases, in that order; junction bases with no gene match: 9. CDR3 length equals 14 residues. CDR3 sequence reads: CSAGYGTGGFEQYF. Written as DNA, the CDR3 is TGCAGTGCCGGGTACGGGACAGGGGGCTTCGAGCAGTACTTC.

This clonotype has a handful of counts. The chain links TRBV2 to TRBJ2-5; TRBD2 is a possible D gene (6 bases). This CDR3 spans 14 amino acids. Germline-derived CDR1 and CDR2 are SNHLY and FYNNEI. V was cut by 2 bases and J by 5 bases, with 12 bases left in between. CDR3 sequence (DNA): TGTGCCAGCAGTGAATACGGCGGGGTGGAGACCCAGTACTTC. The encoded protein is CASSEYGGVETQYF.

This clonotype has a handful of counts. The DNA for the CDR3 is TGTGCCACCACAAGGAGGGGCTCCGGGGGCGATCCGTTCTTC. This codes for CATTRRGSGGDPFF. The genes are TRBV15 and TRBJ2-1; D is tentatively TRBD1 or TRBD2 (6 bases each). V dropped 7 bases and J dropped 15 bases, with 25 bases sitting between them. The CDR3 runs to 14 residues. Germline values: CDR1 LNHNV, CDR2 YYDKDF (reference sequence).

V is TRBV7-9 and J is TRBJ2-1, with 8 bases fitting TRBD2. V was clipped by 0 bases and J by 4 bases; unmatched bases: 5. The germline V gene encodes CDR1 SEHNR and CDR2 FQNEAQ (reference sequence). CDR3 size: 16 residues. The chain's CDR3 is CASSLAGSGGYNEQFF. The CDR3 DNA sequence: TGTGCCAGCAGCTTAGCGGGCAGCGGGGGATACAATGAGCAGTTCTTC.

This chain links TRBV28 with TRBJ2-3; 15 bases align to TRBD2. The V gene end was trimmed by 3 bases and the J gene end by 0 bases; junction bases not matched to a gene: 13. This CDR3 is 21 amino acids long. CDR1 MDHEN and CDR2 SYDVKM come from the germline V gene. DNA for the CDR3: TGTGCCAGCAGTTTCCACACCCCAGGGACTAGCGGGGGGATTAGCACAGATACGCAGTATTTT. This sequence encodes CASSFHTPGTSGGISTDTQYF.

The chain carries TRBV6-5 and TRBJ2-1, with TRBD2 identical over 8 bases. Germline CDR1 reads MNHEY; CDR2 reads SVGAGI. Trimming removed 2 bases from V and 9 bases from J; junction bases left unmatched: 12. The CDR3 runs 16 residues. The CDR3 sequence is CASSYTGTSRHSEQFF. The DNA of the CDR3 is TGTGCCAGCAGTTACACCGGGACTAGTAGGCACAGTGAGCAGTTCTTC.

This clonotype was recorded at least ten times. The chain couples TRBV18 to TRBJ2-7; the D gene is possibly TRBD2 (5 bases). Trimming stripped 3 bases from V and 5 bases from J, with 8 bases between. The CDR3 has 12 residues. Per the germline V gene, CDR1 is KGHSH and CDR2 is LQKENI. The CDR3, as DNA: TGTGCCAGCTCACCGGGAGCGGACGAGCAGTACTTC. Translated: CASSPGADEQYF.

This clonotype was found many times. V gene TRBV11-3 combines with J gene TRBJ2-2; either TRBD1 or TRBD2 may supply D (6 bases each). The V end lost 1 base, the J end lost 5 bases, and 11 bases lay between the germline ends. Germline lookup yields CDR1 SGHNT and CDR2 YENEEA. This CDR3 is built from 15 residues. The CDR3 sequence: CASSLGGAETGELFF. CDR3 nucleotides: TGTGCCAGCAGCTTAGGGGGGGCCGAGACCGGGGAGCTGTTTTTT.

This clonotype was seen ten or more times. The V call is TRBV28, the J call TRBJ2-1, with TRBD2 identical over 9 bases. V gave up 8 bases and J gave up 7 bases; unmatched junction bases: 9. This CDR3 spans 14 amino acids. In germline, CDR1 is MDHEN, CDR2 SYDVKM. This chain's CDR3 is CASSQRGVGNEQFF. CDR3 in DNA: TGTGCCAGCTCACAGCGGGGGGTAGGAAATGAGCAGTTCTTC.

This clonotype was seen only a few times. V gene TRBV18 combines with J gene TRBJ2-7; perhaps TRBD2 as D (6 bases). Germline CDR1 is KGHSH and CDR2 is LQKENI. V lost 0 bases and J 5 bases, leaving 11 bases between the germline ends. This CDR3 spans 14 amino acids. Here the CDR3 reads CASSPPGRWDEQYF. The CDR3 DNA is TGTGCCAGCTCACCACCGGGGAGGTGGGACGAGCAGTACTTC.

V gene TRBV20-1 combines with J gene TRBJ1-5, with no clear D. V shed 0 bases and J shed 5 bases, with 14 bases lying between them. This CDR3 has 15 amino acids. Germline V lookup: CDR1 DFQATT, CDR2 SNEGSKA (reference sequence). CDR3 in amino acids: CSARDWSYLDQPQHF. The DNA for the CDR3 is TGCAGTGCTAGAGATTGGTCGTACCTAGATCAGCCCCAGCATTTT.

This clonotype was picked up a small number of times. The chain employs TRBV10-2 and TRBJ2-3; no firm D call. The CDR3 has 14 amino acids. From germline, CDR1 is WSHSY and CDR2 SAAADI. Trimming stripped 2 bases from V and 4 bases from J, with 10 bases between. The CDR3 region has the DNA TGCGCCAGCAGTGAGCATCGGGCGGCAGATACGCAGTATTTT. This codes for CASSEHRAADTQYF.

This clonotype was found a few times. CDR3 in DNA: TGTGCCAGCAGCTCCACCGCATGGAGCACAGATACGCAGTATTTT. Translated: CASSSTAWSTDTQYF. The chain carries TRBV5-6 and TRBJ2-3, with D hard to call. The CDR3 consists of 15 residues. The V and J ends lost 3 bases and 0 bases respectively, with 11 bases between them. CDR1 and CDR2 (germline): SGHDT, YYEEEE.

This clonotype was picked up a small number of times. The rearrangement links TRBV4-1 to TRBJ2-1; no definite D call. The CDR3 length is 15 residues. Germline V gene sequence: CDR1 MGHRA, CDR2 YSYEKL. The V and J ends lost 3 bases and 0 bases respectively, with 9 bases between them. The CDR3 reads CASSQRKSSYNEQFF. The CDR3 DNA follows: TGCGCCAGCAGCCAGCGGAAGAGCTCCTACAATGAGCAGTTCTTC.

The chain employs TRBV10-3 and TRBJ2-1; TRBD2 is a possible D gene (5 bases). Trimming removed 4 bases from V and 6 bases from J, with 16 bases in between. The CDR3 is 15 residues long. CDR1 and CDR2 from the germline V gene are ENHRY and SYGVKD. Here the CDR3 reads CAISGGEWLRNEQFF. Here the CDR3 DNA reads TGTGCCATCAGTGGGGGAGAGTGGTTGCGCAATGAGCAGTTCTTC.

A word on this clonotype: This may stem from a read error, because a much larger clone lies one nucleotide away. The CDR3 DNA follows: TGTGCCACCAGTGGTTTTCAGGATGAGCAGTTCTTC. It codes for CATSGFQDEQFF. The chain employs TRBV24-1 and TRBJ2-1; D remains unclear. The germline V gene encodes CDR1 KGHDR and CDR2 SFDVKD. The ends were cut back, 5 bases at V and 8 bases at J, with 9 bases in the middle. The CDR3 loop spans 12 amino acids.

This clonotype was seen at least ten times. The V gene is TRBV5-8, the J gene TRBJ2-1; TRBD1 matches 7 bases. Unmatched junction bases numbered 7, after V lost 5 bases and J lost 5 bases. CDR1 is SGHTS and CDR2 is YDEGEE in the germline V gene. The length of the CDR3 is 14 residues. CDR3 protein: CASSRDSTDNEQFF. DNA for the CDR3: TGTGCCAGCAGTAGGGACAGTACCGACAATGAGCAGTTCTTC.

A few counts support this clonotype. This rearrangement joins TRBV5-5 to TRBJ1-6; D remains ambiguous. The CDR3 spans 15 residues. CDR1 is SGHKS, CDR2 YYEKEE, per germline (reference sequence). Trimming removed 0 bases from V and 5 bases from J, with 9 bases in between. CDR3 DNA: TGTGCCAGCAGCTTGGATCCGGGTAATAATTCACCCCTCCACTTT. Amino acid sequence: CASSLDPGNNSPLHF.

This clonotype was counted a few times. The chain combines TRBV2 with TRBJ2-1, with D perhaps matching TRBD1 (6 bases). Trimming shortened V by 6 bases and J by 6 bases, and 15 bases separated the two germline ends. CDR3 length: 14 amino acids. CDR1 is SNHLY and CDR2 is FYNNEI in the germline V gene. The CDR3 DNA follows: TGTGCCAGCAGCGAGCTCGTCAGGGGCAATGAGCAGTTCTTC. Amino acid sequence: CASSELVRGNEQFF.

This clonotype occurred many times. J is TRBJ2-3 and V is TRBV6-5; 8 bases map to TRBD2. This CDR3 is built from 16 residues. Germline assignment: CDR1 MNHEY and CDR2 SVGAGI. V was pared by 1 base and J by 2 bases, with 5 bases of the junction left unmatched. The CDR3: CASSYLAGSYTDTQYF. The DNA of the CDR3 is TGTGCCAGCAGTTACTTAGCGGGGTCTTACACAGATACGCAGTATTTT.

The genes are TRBV11-2 and TRBJ2-7; D call uncertain. The CDR3 has 14 amino acids. The V and J ends lost 4 bases and 5 bases respectively, with 15 bases between them. Germline V CDR1 and CDR2: SGHAT, FQNNGV. The CDR3 loop reads CASSSSAIGHEQYF. As DNA, the CDR3 is TGTGCCAGCAGCTCGAGTGCGATCGGGCACGAGCAGTACTTC.

This clonotype occurred many times. The chain recombines TRBV30 with TRBJ2-7; 9 bases are shared with TRBD1. The germline V gene has CDR1 GTSNPN and CDR2 SVGIG (reference sequence). V shed 4 bases, J shed 5 bases, and the junction held 12 bases outside the gene matches. CDR3 length equals 15 residues. The CDR3 DNA sequence: TGTGCCTGGAACAGAGGACAGGGGAGTTGGGACGAGCAGTACTTC. It codes for CAWNRGQGSWDEQYF.

This clonotype was picked up many times. This chain links TRBV20-1 with TRBJ2-3; 11 positions agree with TRBD2. There are 15 residues in the CDR3. Germline trimming cut 4 bases from V and 2 bases from J; bases unmatched to any gene: 5. The germline V gene encodes CDR1 DFQATT and CDR2 SNEGSKA (reference sequence). This CDR3 reads CSAKGLADYTDTQYF. CDR3 in DNA: TGCAGTGCTAAGGGACTAGCGGATTACACAGATACGCAGTATTTT.

The chain links TRBV12-3 or TRBV12-4 to TRBJ1-2; D unclear. Trimming took 6 bases from V and 2 from J, leaving 13 bases between them. This CDR3 spans 14 amino acids. CDR3 DNA: TGTGCCAGCAGCGTGGGGAAGTTAAACTATGGCTACACCTTC. The encoded protein is CASSVGKLNYGYTF.

This clonotype has at least ten counts. V gene TRBV5-8 combines with J gene TRBJ2-7; D unclear. The CDR3 contains 14 residues. V lost 4 bases to trimming and J lost 6 bases, with 17 bases between them. The germline V gene encodes CDR1 SGHTS and CDR2 YDEGEE. The CDR3 loop is CASSHFATWGEQYF. CDR3 sequence (DNA): TGTGCCAGCAGCCATTTCGCAACCTGGGGCGAGCAGTACTTC.

This clonotype came up many times. The chain couples TRBV14 to TRBJ2-6, with D perhaps TRBD2 (6 bases). Germline V gene lookup returns CDR1 SGHDN and CDR2 FVKESK. Trimming took 2 bases from V and 0 from J, leaving 8 bases between them. The CDR3 runs to 16 residues. CDR3: CASSQLGGSGANVLTF. The CDR3 DNA is TGTGCCAGCAGCCAATTGGGGGGCTCTGGGGCCAACGTCCTGACTTTC.

Only a few counts were recorded for this clonotype. A read error is possible here, since a much larger clone lies one base away. CDR3 in amino acids: CAGSLLDRYYEQYF. In nucleotides, the CDR3 is TGTGCCGGCAGCCTCCTGGACAGGTACTACGAGCAGTACTTC. The rearrangement joins TRBV11-2 to TRBJ2-7; 7 bases match TRBD1. This CDR3 comprises 14 residues. Germline-derived CDR1 and CDR2 are SGHAT and FQNNGV.

The chain employs TRBV20-1 and TRBJ2-3; 14 positions match TRBD2. V shed 6 bases and J 4 bases; nucleotides not matched to a gene: 6. The CDR3 is made up of 15 amino acids. The germline V gene encodes CDR1 DFQATT and CDR2 SNEGSKA (reference sequence). The CDR3 reads CSAEAGLAGADTQYF. The CDR3 coding sequence is TGCAGTGCCGAAGCGGGACTAGCGGGAGCAGATACGCAGTATTTT.

This clonotype was detected ten times or more. The V gene is TRBV12-5, the J gene TRBJ2-5; 9 bases map to TRBD2. The CDR3 length is 15 residues. Germline V CDR1 and CDR2: LGHNT, FRNRAP. Trimming removed 6 bases from V and 4 bases from J; junction bases left unmatched: 9. This CDR3 reads CASGRTGLAGETQYF. CDR3 DNA: TGTGCTAGTGGAAGAACGGGACTAGCTGGAGAGACCCAGTACTTC.

This clonotype appeared many times. This CDR3 is CASSFTPVHRITDTQYF. The CDR3 region has the DNA TGTGCCAGCAGTTTCACCCCGGTACACCGAATAACAGATACGCAGTATTTT. V usage is TRBV28 and J usage is TRBJ2-3; D unresolved. Germline-derived CDR1 and CDR2 are MDHEN and SYDVKM. The CDR3 consists of 17 residues. Deletions cut 3 bases from V and 3 bases from J, with 19 bases between.

This clonotype has ten or more counts. The chain is built from TRBV28 and TRBJ2-7; D might be TRBD1 (6 bases). CDR1 and CDR2 (germline): MDHEN, SYDVKM. The CDR3 has 17 amino acids. The V gene lost 6 bases and the J gene lost 6 bases, with 27 bases spanning the gap. The CDR3: CASRKRQARDQAPEQYF. The DNA for the CDR3 is TGTGCCAGCAGGAAAAGACAGGCTAGAGATCAGGCGCCCGAGCAGTACTTC.

The V gene is TRBV7-4, the J gene TRBJ1-1; D might be TRBD1 (5 bases). Germline V gene sequence: CDR1 SGHVT, CDR2 SQSDAQ. The CDR3 sequence is 15 residues long. V was pared by 5 bases and J by 0 bases, with 13 bases between. CDR3 bases: TGTGCCAGCAGCCCTCCCCAGGGAATGAACACTGAAGCTTTCTTT. Its translation: CASSPPQGMNTEAFF.